The sample holds a few counts of the clone carrying this T cell receptor beta chain. Its antigen is still unknown. The data stem from a study of T cell repertoires in cytomegalovirus infection. TCRdb itself ran the reads through MiXCR, one entry per CDR3 protein. The table includes about 890,000 distinct CDR3 sequences, approximately 30% detected once. This CDR3 has 11 residues. Germline values: CDR1 MNHNS, CDR2 SASEGT. Trimming took off 7 bases at V and 2 bases at J, with 3 bases between the two ends. Findings of the study overall: Ex vivo, HLA-C-restricted CMV-specific TCR beta clonotypes prevailed over the rest of the response.

The source material was cultured CD8+ T cells from PBMCs, sampled from culture after CMV antigen stimulation. The genes are TRBV6-1 and TRBJ1-3; no clear D. This TCR was recovered from a human donor in good health (CMV status not recorded). Some clones in this sample may be carry-over from other donors' samples. CDR3 in DNA: TGTGCCAGCACGACTGGAAACACCATATATTTT. Its protein product is CASTTGNTIYF.